This paragraph reports one T cell receptor beta chain. No antigen is known for it. At one end, the junction sequence differs from germline, possibly due to a read error. The data were produced by immunoSEQ multiplex PCR, yet TCRdb's version contains in-frame clones alone and is incomplete. Altogether roughly 70,000 clones are present, 80% being singletons, with the ten largest covering 7.5% to 9.5%. Germline values: CDR1 SNHLY, CDR2 FYNNEI. The CDR3 is 13 amino acids. The data were obtained in a study of cytotoxic CD8 clonotypes in ibrutinib-treated CLL. Study details: On average, more than 85,000 productive rearrangements and just over 250,000 productive templates per sample.

Study findings and constraints: Ibrutinib response saw clonality rise, and progression saw it return toward baseline.

The source was PBMCs, collected at disease progression, from a patient treated with ibrutinib. The source of this sequence is a human donor with chronic lymphocytic leukemia. The V gene is TRBV2, the J gene TRBJ2-7; 7 bases are a match to TRBD1. CDR3 coding DNA: TGTGCTAGCAGTGGCGACAGGGTCGGCGAGCAGTACTTC. Residues: CASSGDRVGEQYF.